The 24 T cell receptor beta chains presented below share a single source sample, sequenced in a study of cytomegalovirus exposure and HLA in healthy donors. TCRdb's copy holds only in-frame clones and misses some; the assay was immunoSEQ multiplex PCR. Of some 180,000 clones listed, around nine tenths are singletons. The specimen was PBMCs. The origin of the receptors is a man aged 25-45 years in good health and CMV-seropositive.

This clone showed up just once. The chain has TRBV6-5 and TRBJ1-1; D gene uncertain. This CDR3 comprises 14 residues. The V gene lost 2 bases and the J gene lost 5 bases, with 12 bases spanning the gap. The germline gives CDR1 MNHEY, CDR2 SVGAGI. The CDR3 DNA sequence: TGTGCCAGCAGTTACGGACGGGGTGGGACTGAAGCTTTCTTT. This gives the protein CASSYGRGGTEAFF.

The genes are TRBV4-2 and TRBJ1-3; no clear D gene. Looked up from germline, CDR1 is LGHNA and CDR2 is YNFKEQ. CDR3 length: 14 amino acids. V was cut by 0 bases and J by 0 bases, with 3 bases left in between. The CDR3 nucleotides read TGTGCCAGCAGCCAAGAGAGCTCTGGAAACACCATATATTTT. Translating it yields CASSQESSGNTIYF.

This chain uses TRBV7-9 with TRBJ2-3; maybe TRBD2 (5 bases). The CDR3 length is 14 residues. Germline V gene data show CDR1 as SEHNR and CDR2 as FQNEAQ (reference sequence). Trimming left V 4 bases short and J 5 bases short, with 13 bases between. The CDR3 protein is CASSSPREEDTQYF. The CDR3 nucleotides are TGTGCCAGCAGCTCCCCCCGGGAAGAAGATACGCAGTATTTT.

The V gene is TRBV11-2, the J gene TRBJ2-4, with 9 nucleotides matching TRBD1. Germline values: CDR1 SGHAT, CDR2 FQNNGV. V was pared by 5 bases and J by 6 bases, with 8 bases of the junction left unmatched. This CDR3 contains 15 residues. In nucleotides, the CDR3 is TGTGCCAGCAGCCGCGGACAGGGGCGAGCAAACATTCAGTACTTC. Translated, it gives CASSRGQGRANIQYF.

The CDR3: CASSQGGGTGYEQYF. The CDR3 DNA is TGCGCCAGCAGCCAAGGGGGGGGGACAGGTTACGAGCAGTACTTC. The V gene is TRBV4-1, the J gene TRBJ2-7; D is perhaps TRBD1 (8 bases). The CDR3 consists of 15 residues. The V end was cut by 1 base, the J end by 4 bases, with 14 bases between. Germline V gives CDR1 MGHRA, CDR2 YSYEKL.

This clone was seen only a few times. This chain links TRBV5-4 with TRBJ2-7; TRBD1 is a possible D gene (6 bases). The CDR3 is 13 residues long. Germline assignment: CDR1 SGHNT and CDR2 YYREEE (reference sequence). Trimming removed 1 base from V and 6 bases from J, with 11 bases in between. This CDR3 reads CASSLSGRGEQYF. As DNA, the CDR3 is TGTGCCAGCAGCTTGTCTGGCAGGGGCGAGCAGTACTTC.

This clone is a singleton in its sample. The chain couples TRBV19 to TRBJ2-3; D is unresolved. The germline gives CDR1 LNHDA, CDR2 SQIVND (reference sequence). There are 13 residues in the CDR3. Between the trimmed V and J ends, which lost 8 bases and 0 bases, there was a span of 9 bases. The CDR3 nucleotides are TGTGCCAGTGGAGATGTGAGCACAGATACGCAGTATTTT. This sequence encodes CASGDVSTDTQYF.

This clone was counted once. V gene TRBV7-2 combines with J gene TRBJ2-1, with 7 bases lining up with TRBD1. V lost 5 bases to trimming and J lost 6 bases; unmatched junction nucleotides: 10. The CDR3 runs to 15 residues. Germline CDR1 is SGHTA and CDR2 is FQGNSA. CDR3 DNA: TGTGCCAGCAGCCTCGACAGGGCGGTAGGCAATGAGCAGTTCTTC. This encodes CASSLDRAVGNEQFF.

This clone was counted once. This rearrangement joins TRBV9 to TRBJ2-7, with D possibly TRBD1 on 5 matching bases. The CDR3 is 14 residues long. The V end lost 0 bases, the J end lost 6 bases, and 13 bases lay between the germline ends. Germline loops: CDR1 SGDLS, CDR2 YYNGEE. The CDR3 loop reads CASSVAQGPSEQYF. For the CDR3, the DNA is TGTGCCAGCAGCGTAGCCCAGGGCCCCTCCGAGCAGTACTTC.

This sequence joins TRBV5-1 and TRBJ1-2, with D hard to call. The germline V gene has CDR1 SGHRS and CDR2 YFSETQ. V was clipped by 0 bases and J by 8 bases, with 11 bases between them. CDR3 length: 13 amino acids. In DNA, the CDR3 is TGCGCCAGCAGCTTGGAAACAGAAATCGGCTACACCTTC. It translates to CASSLETEIGYTF.

The J gene is TRBJ2-7, the V gene TRBV7-9; D uncertain. The CDR3 sequence is 12 residues long. Trimming cost V 7 bases and J 5 bases, with 12 bases left between them. Germline CDR1 reads SEHNR; CDR2 reads FQNEAQ (reference sequence). This chain's CDR3 is CASKPLFDEQYF. For the CDR3, the DNA is TGTGCCAGCAAGCCACTTTTTGACGAGCAGTACTTC.

V and J are TRBV27 and TRBJ1-2; TRBD1 matches 7 bases. Unmatched junction bases numbered 10, after V lost 5 bases and J lost 7 bases. This CDR3 spans 14 amino acids. Germline V gene lookup returns CDR1 MNHEY and CDR2 SMNVEV (reference sequence). The CDR3 DNA sequence: TGTGCCAGCAGTGTGACAGGGTCGGGCTTTGGCTACACCTTC. Translation gives CASSVTGSGFGYTF.

J is TRBJ2-7 and V is TRBV7-9; D is undetermined. Germline-derived CDR1 and CDR2 are SEHNR and FQNEAQ (reference sequence). The CDR3 sequence is 12 residues long. The V end was cut by 4 bases, the J end by 3 bases, with 7 bases between. The DNA of the CDR3 is TGTGCCAGCAGCTGGACCAACTACGAGCAGTACTTC. Translation: CASSWTNYEQYF.

This rearrangement joins TRBV19 to TRBJ2-7; 8 bases fit TRBD1. The V gene's germline CDR1 is LNHDA and CDR2 SQIVND (reference sequence). There are 12 residues in the CDR3. V was clipped by 5 bases and J by 6 bases; unmatched bases: 3. CDR3 residues: CASSADRAEQYF. For the CDR3, the DNA is TGTGCCAGTAGTGCGGACAGGGCCGAGCAGTACTTC.

V and J are TRBV7-3 and TRBJ2-6; D unresolved. V was pared by 3 bases and J by 0 bases, with 9 bases between. The CDR3 sequence is 16 residues long. Germline CDR1 and CDR2: SGHTA and FQGTGA. The CDR3: CASSFSPTSGANVLTF. Written as DNA, the CDR3 is TGTGCCAGCAGCTTCTCTCCCACCTCTGGGGCCAACGTCCTGACTTTC.

V is TRBV18 and J is TRBJ1-4, with D hard to call. CDR1 and CDR2 (germline): KGHSH, LQKENI. Trimming cost V 4 bases and J 0 bases, with 9 bases left between them. The CDR3 sequence is 15 residues long. The DNA of the CDR3 is TGTGCCAGCTCACAAAGGACGACAACTAATGAAAAACTGTTTTTT. It is translated as CASSQRTTTNEKLFF.

The table lists this clone with a few counts. The J gene is TRBJ2-7, the V gene TRBV11-3; the D is unclear. V gave up 4 bases and J gave up 7 bases, with 11 bases separating them. The CDR3 length is 12 residues. CDR1 and CDR2 from the germline V gene are SGHNT and YENEEA. CDR3 region: CASSSEFGEQYF. The CDR3 coding sequence is TGTGCCAGCAGCTCAGAGTTCGGGGAGCAGTACTTC.

This clone has only one observation. V and J are TRBV19 and TRBJ1-1; tentative D call: TRBD1 (5 bases). Trimming removed 3 bases at V and 1 base at J, with 12 bases between. The CDR3 sequence is 15 residues long. CDR1 LNHDA and CDR2 SQIVND come from the germline V gene (reference sequence). This CDR3 reads CASSIPDMGNTEAFF. The CDR3 DNA is TGTGCCAGTAGTATCCCGGACATGGGGAACACTGAAGCTTTCTTT.

In DNA, the CDR3 is TGTGCCAGCAGCCCCGGAGGGGCCCCCGGAGAGACCCAGTACTTC. This codes for CASSPGGAPGETQYF. The chain uses TRBV11-3 and TRBJ2-5; weak D call: TRBD2 (6 bases). Deletions cut 5 bases from V and 4 bases from J, with 17 bases between. Per germline, CDR1 SGHNT and CDR2 YENEEA. The CDR3 loop spans 15 amino acids.

The chain joins TRBV29-1 to TRBJ2-7; 9 bases map to TRBD1. CDR1 and CDR2 from the germline V gene are SQVTM and ANQGSEA. The CDR3 extends over 14 amino acids. V lost 8 bases to trimming and J lost 4 bases; unmatched junction nucleotides: 12. CDR3 in DNA: TGCAGCTTTCGAACAGGGGGCGGAGGTTACGAGCAGTACTTC. It yields the protein CSFRTGGGGYEQYF.

This chain links TRBV20-1 with TRBJ2-7; D unclear. CDR1 is DFQATT and CDR2 is SNEGSKA in the germline V gene (reference sequence). The CDR3 is 11 amino acids. V lost 3 bases to trimming and J lost 9 bases, with 12 bases between them. The CDR3 region is CSASPSQPQYF. The CDR3 coding sequence is TGCAGTGCTAGCCCCTCGCAGCCGCAGTACTTC.

Of note for this clone: The sample has other DNA sequences that encode this CDR3 too. The rearrangement joins TRBV25-1 to TRBJ2-5, with D tentatively TRBD2 (5 bases). The CDR3 length is 13 residues. Trimming removed 0 bases from V and 5 bases from J, with 7 bases in between. Germline V gives CDR1 MGHDK, CDR2 SYGVNS. The CDR3 DNA reads TGTGCCAGCAGTGAATACGGGGAGGAGACCCAGTACTTC. Protein sequence: CASSEYGEETQYF.

The rearrangement joins TRBV5-1 to TRBJ2-7; D not resolved. Germline loops: CDR1 SGHRS, CDR2 YFSETQ. Trimming took 7 bases from V and 4 from J, leaving 18 bases between them. This CDR3 is built from 14 residues. The DNA for the CDR3 is TGCGCCAGCCGCCCTAGAATTGACCTGTACGAGCAGTACTTC. Its translation is CASRPRIDLYEQYF.

DNA for the CDR3: TGTGCCAGCAGCTTGGACAGGGCCGCTGGCTACACCTTC. Residues: CASSLDRAAGYTF. The chain carries TRBV7-3 and TRBJ1-2; 8 bases map to TRBD1. V dropped 3 bases and J dropped 7; count of bases not matched to a gene: 4. This CDR3 has 13 amino acids. Germline CDR1 reads SGHTA; CDR2 reads FQGTGA.